This TCR beta chain was retrieved from a study of T cell responses to AZD1222 COVID-19 vaccine. Study-wide findings and caveats: The span of vaccine-associated CD4 TCRs extended across spike, with dominance at 160-218 and 743-854.

Worth noting for this clone: The antigen remains undetermined.

The method was immunoSEQ multiplex PCR; TCRdb's version includes in-frame clones alone and lacks a portion of them. The repertoire holds some 92,000 clones, roughly nine tenths seen once, with 7.5% in the top ten. The CDR3 totals 14 residues. The germline V and J ends were trimmed by 0 bases and 2 bases, with 8 bases remaining between them. CDR1 and CDR2 from the germline V gene are SGDLS and YYNGEE. This sequence was found in an adult in good health. Sequencing used peripheral blood, obtained on day 0 of AZD1222 vaccination. The chain employs TRBV9 and TRBJ1-1, with D uncertain. The chain's CDR3 is CASSVEAANTEAFF. Written as DNA, the CDR3 is TGTGCCAGCAGCGTAGAGGCGGCAAACACTGAAGCTTTCTTT.